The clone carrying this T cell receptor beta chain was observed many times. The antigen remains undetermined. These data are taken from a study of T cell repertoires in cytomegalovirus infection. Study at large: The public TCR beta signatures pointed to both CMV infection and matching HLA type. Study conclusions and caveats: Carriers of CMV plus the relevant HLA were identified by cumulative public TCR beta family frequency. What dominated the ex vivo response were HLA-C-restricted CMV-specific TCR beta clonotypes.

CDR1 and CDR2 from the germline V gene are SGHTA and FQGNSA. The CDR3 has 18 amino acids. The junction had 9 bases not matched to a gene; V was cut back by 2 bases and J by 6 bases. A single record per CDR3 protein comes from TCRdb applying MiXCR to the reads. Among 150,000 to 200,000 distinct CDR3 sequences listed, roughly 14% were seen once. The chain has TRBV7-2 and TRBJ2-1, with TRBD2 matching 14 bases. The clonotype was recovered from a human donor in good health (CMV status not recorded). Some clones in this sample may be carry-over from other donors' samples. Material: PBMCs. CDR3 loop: CASSLIPFGLAGGNEQFF. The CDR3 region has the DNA TGTGCCAGCAGCTTAATCCCTTTCGGACTAGCGGGGGGCAATGAGCAGTTCTTC.